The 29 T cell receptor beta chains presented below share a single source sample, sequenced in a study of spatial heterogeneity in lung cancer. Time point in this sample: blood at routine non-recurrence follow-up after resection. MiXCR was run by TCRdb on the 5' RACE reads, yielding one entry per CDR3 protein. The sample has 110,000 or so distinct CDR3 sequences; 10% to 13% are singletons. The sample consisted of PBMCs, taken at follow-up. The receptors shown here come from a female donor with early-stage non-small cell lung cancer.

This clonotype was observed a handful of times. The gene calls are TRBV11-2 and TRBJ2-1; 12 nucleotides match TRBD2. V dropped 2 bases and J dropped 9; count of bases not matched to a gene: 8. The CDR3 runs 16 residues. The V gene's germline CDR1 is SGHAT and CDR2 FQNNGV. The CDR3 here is CASSLRDGLAGFEQFF. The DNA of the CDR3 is TGTGCCAGCAGCTTACGTGATGGACTAGCGGGATTTGAGCAGTTCTTC.

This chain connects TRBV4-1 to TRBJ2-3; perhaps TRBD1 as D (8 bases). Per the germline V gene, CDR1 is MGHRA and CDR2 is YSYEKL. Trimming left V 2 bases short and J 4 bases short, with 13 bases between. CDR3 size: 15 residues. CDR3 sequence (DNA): TGCGCCAGCAGCCAATTACAGGGGGGGGCAGATACGCAGTATTTT. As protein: CASSQLQGGADTQYF.

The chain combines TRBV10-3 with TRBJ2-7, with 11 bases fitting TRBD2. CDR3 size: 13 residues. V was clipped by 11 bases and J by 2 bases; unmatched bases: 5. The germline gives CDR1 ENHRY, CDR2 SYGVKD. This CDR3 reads CAVGTSGTYEQYV. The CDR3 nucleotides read TGTGCCGTCGGGACTAGCGGTACCTACGAGCAGTACGTC.

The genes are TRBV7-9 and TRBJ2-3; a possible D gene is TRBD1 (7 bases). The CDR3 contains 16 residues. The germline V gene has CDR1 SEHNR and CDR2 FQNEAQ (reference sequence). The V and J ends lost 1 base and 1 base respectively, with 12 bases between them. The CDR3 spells CASSLVGGGRTDTQYF. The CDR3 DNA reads TGTGCCAGCAGCTTAGTAGGAGGGGGCCGCACAGATACGCAGTATTTT.

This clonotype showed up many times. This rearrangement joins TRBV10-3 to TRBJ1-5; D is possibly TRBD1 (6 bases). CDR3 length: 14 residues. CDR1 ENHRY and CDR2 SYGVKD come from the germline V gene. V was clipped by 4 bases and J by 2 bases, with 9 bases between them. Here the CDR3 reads CAISGRGGNQPQHF. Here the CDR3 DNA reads TGTGCCATCAGTGGCAGGGGCGGCAATCAGCCCCAGCATTTT.

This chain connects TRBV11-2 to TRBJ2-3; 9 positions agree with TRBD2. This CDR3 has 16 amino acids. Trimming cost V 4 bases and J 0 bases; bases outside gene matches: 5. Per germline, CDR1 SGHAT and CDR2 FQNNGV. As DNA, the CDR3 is TGTGCCAGCAGCTCCCGACTAGCGGTCAGCACAGATACGCAGTATTTT. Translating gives CASSSRLAVSTDTQYF.

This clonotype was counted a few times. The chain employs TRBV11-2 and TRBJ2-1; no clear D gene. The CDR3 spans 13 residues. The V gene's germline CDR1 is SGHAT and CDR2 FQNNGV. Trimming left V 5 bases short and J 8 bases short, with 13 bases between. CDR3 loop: CASSLTKGYEQFF. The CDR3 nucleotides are TGTGCCAGCAGCCTAACCAAAGGATATGAGCAGTTCTTC.

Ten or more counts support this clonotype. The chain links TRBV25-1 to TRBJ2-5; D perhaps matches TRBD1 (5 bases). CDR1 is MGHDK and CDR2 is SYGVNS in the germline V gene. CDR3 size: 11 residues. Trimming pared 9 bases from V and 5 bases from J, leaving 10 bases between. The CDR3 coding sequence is TGTGCCAGTCGACAGTATGAGACCCAGTACTTC. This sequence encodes CASRQYETQYF.

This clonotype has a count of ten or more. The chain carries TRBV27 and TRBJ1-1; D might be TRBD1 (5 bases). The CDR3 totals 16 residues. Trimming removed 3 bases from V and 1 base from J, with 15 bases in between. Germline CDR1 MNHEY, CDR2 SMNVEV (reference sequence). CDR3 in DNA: TGTGCCAGCAGTTTTATCTCGGGACGGCAGAACACTGAAGCTTTCTTT. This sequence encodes CASSFISGRQNTEAFF.

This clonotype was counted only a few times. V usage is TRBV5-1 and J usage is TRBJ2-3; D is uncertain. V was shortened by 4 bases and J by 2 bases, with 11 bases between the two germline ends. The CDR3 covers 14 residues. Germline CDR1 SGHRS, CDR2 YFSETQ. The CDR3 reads CASSQDGDTDTQYF. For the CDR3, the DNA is TGCGCCAGCAGCCAGGATGGGGACACAGATACGCAGTATTTT.

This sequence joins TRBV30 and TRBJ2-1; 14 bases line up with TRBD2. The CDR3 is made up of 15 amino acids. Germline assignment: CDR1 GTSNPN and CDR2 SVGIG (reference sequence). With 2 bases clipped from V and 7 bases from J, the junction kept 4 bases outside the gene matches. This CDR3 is CAWSLGTSGSNEQFF. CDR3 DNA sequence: TGTGCCTGGAGTTTAGGGACTAGCGGGAGTAATGAGCAGTTCTTC. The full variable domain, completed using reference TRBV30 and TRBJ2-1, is SQTIHQWPATLVQPVGSPLSLECTVEGTSNPNLYWYRQAAGRGLQLLFYSVGIGQISSEVPQNLSASRPQDRQFILSSKKLLLSDSGFYLCAWSLGTSGSNEQFFGPGTRLTVL.

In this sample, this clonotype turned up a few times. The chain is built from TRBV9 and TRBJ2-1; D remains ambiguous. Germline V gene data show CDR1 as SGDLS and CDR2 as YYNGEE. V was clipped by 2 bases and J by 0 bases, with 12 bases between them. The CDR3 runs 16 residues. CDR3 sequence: CASSVGTDYSYNEQFF. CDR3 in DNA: TGTGCCAGCAGCGTCGGAACGGATTACTCCTACAATGAGCAGTTCTTC.

The CDR3 nucleotides are TGCGCCAGCAGCTTGCCGGCAAGCTTGAACACTGAAGCTTTCTTT. It specifies CASSLPASLNTEAFF. V gene TRBV5-1 combines with J gene TRBJ1-1; no definite D call. The CDR3 sequence is 15 residues long. With 1 base removed from V and 0 bases from J, the gap between germline ends came to 10 bases. Germline V gene data show CDR1 as SGHRS and CDR2 as YFSETQ.

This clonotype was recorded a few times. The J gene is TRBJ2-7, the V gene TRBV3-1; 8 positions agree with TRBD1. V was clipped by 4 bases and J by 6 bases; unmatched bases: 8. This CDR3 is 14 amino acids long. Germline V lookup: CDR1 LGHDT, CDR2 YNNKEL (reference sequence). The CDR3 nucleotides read TGTGCCAGCAGCCTCGGACAGGGAGGCGTCGAGCAGTACTTC. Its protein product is CASSLGQGGVEQYF.

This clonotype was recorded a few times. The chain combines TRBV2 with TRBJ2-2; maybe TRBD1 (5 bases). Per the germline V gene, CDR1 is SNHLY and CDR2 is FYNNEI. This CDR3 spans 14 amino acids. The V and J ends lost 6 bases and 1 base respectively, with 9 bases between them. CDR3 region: CASRGQMNTGELFF. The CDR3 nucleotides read TGTGCCAGCAGAGGACAAATGAACACCGGGGAGCTGTTTTTT.

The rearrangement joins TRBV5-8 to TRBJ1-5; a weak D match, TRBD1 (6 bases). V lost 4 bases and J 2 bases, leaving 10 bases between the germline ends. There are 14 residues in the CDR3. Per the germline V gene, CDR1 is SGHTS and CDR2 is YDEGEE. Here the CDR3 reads CASSMTGGNQPQHF. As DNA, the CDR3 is TGTGCCAGCAGCATGACAGGAGGCAATCAGCCCCAGCATTTT.

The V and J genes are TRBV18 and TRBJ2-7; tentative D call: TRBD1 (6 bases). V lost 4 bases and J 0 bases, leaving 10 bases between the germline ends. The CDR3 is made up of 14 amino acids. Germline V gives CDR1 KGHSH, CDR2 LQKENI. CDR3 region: CASSLRQDSYEQYV. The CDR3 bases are TGTGCCAGCTCACTCAGACAGGACTCCTACGAGCAGTACGTC.

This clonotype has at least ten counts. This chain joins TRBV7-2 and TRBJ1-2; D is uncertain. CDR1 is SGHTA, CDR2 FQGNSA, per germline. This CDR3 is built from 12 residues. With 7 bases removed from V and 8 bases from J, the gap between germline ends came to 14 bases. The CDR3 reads CASTQQLDGYTF. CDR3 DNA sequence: TGTGCCAGCACCCAACAGCTAGACGGCTACACCTTC.

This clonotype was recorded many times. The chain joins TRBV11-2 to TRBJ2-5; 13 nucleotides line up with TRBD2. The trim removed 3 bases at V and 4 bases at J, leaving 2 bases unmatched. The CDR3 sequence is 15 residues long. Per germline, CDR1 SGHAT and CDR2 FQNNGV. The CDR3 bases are TGTGCCAGCAGCTTGGGACTAGCGGGAAGAGAGACCCAGTACTTC. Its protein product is CASSLGLAGRETQYF.

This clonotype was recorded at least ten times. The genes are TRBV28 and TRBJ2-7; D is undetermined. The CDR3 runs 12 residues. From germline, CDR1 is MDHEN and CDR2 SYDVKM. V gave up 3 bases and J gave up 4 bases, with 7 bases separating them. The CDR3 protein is CASSFAVYEQYF. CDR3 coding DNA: TGTGCCAGCAGTTTCGCCGTTTACGAGCAGTACTTC.

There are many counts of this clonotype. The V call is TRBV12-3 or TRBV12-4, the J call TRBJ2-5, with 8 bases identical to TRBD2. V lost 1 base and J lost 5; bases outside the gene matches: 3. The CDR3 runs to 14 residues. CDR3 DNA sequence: TGTGCCAGCAGTTTAGGGACTAGCAGGGAGACCCAGTACTTC. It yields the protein CASSLGTSRETQYF.

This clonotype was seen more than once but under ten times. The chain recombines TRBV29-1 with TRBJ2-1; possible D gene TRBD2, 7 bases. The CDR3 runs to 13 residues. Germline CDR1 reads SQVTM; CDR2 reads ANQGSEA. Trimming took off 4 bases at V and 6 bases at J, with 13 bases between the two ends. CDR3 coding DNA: TGCAGCGTTGCCCCGGGGGGCCGCAATGAGCAGTTCTTC. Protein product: CSVAPGGRNEQFF.

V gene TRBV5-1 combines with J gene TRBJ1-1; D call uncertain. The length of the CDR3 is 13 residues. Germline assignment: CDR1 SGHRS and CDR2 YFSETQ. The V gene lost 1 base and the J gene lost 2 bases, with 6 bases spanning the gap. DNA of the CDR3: TGCGCCAGCAGCTTGATGTCCAACACTGAAGCTTTCTTT. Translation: CASSLMSNTEAFF.

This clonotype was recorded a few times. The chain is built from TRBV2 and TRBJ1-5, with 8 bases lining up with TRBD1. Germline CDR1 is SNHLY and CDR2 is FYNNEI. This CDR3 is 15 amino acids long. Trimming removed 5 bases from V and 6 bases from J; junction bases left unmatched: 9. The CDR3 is CASSLARGRVQPQHF. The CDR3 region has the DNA TGTGCCAGCAGTCTGGCCAGGGGGCGCGTTCAGCCCCAGCATTTT.

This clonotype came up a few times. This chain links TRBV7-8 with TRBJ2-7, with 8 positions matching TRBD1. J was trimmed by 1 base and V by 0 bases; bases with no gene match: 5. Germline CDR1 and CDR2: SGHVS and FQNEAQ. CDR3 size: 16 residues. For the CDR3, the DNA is TGTGCCAGCAGCTTAGCCGACAGGGGCTCGTCCTACGAGCAGTACTTC. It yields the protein CASSLADRGSSYEQYF.

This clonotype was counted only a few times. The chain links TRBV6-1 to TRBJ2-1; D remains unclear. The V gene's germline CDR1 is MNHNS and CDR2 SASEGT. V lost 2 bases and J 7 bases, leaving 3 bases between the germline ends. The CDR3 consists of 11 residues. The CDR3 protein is CASSEWNEQFF. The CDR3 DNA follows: TGTGCCAGCAGTGAATGGAATGAGCAGTTCTTC.

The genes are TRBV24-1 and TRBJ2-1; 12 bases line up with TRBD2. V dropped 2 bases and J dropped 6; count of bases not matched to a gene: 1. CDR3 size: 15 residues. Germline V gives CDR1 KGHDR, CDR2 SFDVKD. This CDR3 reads CATSDSLAGGNEQFF. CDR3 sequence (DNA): TGTGCCACCAGTGATTCACTAGCGGGAGGCAATGAGCAGTTCTTC.

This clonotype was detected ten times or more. CDR3 coding DNA: TGTGCCAGCAGCTTAGCGATCGCCACAGATACGCAGTATTTT. Translating gives CASSLAIATDTQYF. The J gene is TRBJ2-3, the V gene TRBV7-9; D gene ambiguous. Trimming took off 0 bases at V and 2 bases at J, with 6 bases between the two ends. The length of the CDR3 is 14 residues. Germline V gene sequence: CDR1 SEHNR, CDR2 FQNEAQ (reference sequence).

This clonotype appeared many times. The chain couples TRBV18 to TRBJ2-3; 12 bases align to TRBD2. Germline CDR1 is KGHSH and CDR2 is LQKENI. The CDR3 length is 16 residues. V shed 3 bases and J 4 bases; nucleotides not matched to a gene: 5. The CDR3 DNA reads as TGTGCCAGCTCACCCGGGACTAGCGGGTCCCCAGATACGCAGTATTTT. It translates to CASSPGTSGSPDTQYF.